Reported below is one TCR beta chain. The sample is drawn from a study of blood T cell repertoires in COVID-19. For the study at large: Sites across the United States, Italy and Spain contributed samples from acute and convalescent COVID-19. T cells, B-cell-depleted T cells, or PBMCs supplied cDNA or gDNA.

V lost 5 bases to trimming and J lost 4 bases, with 12 bases between them. This CDR3 contains 13 residues. Study processing details: Estimation of nucleated cell counts relied on the amplification of reference gene primers. Only in-frame clones appear in the TCRdb table, and some are missing; sequencing was by immunoSEQ multiplex PCR. V, J and clone size are taken as reported in that table, and D and trimming were inferred from the DNA itself. Found here are 90,000 to 120,000 clones, 70% to 90% of them singletons; the top ten hold about 6.5%. The chain recombines TRBV12-3 or TRBV12-4 with TRBJ2-7; no clear D. The origin of this receptor is a woman aged 55-70 years with acute or convalescent COVID-19. Specimen: peripheral blood. CDR3 sequence reads: CASSRRGSYEQYV. CDR3 DNA sequence: TGTGCCAGCAGTCGCCGCGGTAGTTACGAGCAGTACGTC.